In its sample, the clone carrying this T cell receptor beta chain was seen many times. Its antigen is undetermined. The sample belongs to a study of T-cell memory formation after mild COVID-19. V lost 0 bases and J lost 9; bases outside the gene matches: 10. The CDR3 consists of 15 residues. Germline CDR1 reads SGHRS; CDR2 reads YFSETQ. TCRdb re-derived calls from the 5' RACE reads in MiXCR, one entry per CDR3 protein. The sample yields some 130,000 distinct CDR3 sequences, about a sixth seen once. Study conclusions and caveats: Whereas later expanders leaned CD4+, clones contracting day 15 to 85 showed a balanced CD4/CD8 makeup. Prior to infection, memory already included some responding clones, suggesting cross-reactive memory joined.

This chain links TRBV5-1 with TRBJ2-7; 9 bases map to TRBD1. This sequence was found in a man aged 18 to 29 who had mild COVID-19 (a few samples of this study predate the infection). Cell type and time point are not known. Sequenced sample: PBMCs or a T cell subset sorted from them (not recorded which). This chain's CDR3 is CASSLVGTGKTGQYF. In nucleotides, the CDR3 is TGCGCCAGCAGCTTGGTGGGGACAGGGAAAACGGGGCAGTACTTC.